A single sample gave rise to the 3 T cell receptor beta chains below, sequenced in a study of blood T cells in healthy people across ages. The authors ran a second PCR of about 6 to 11 cycles using a sample-barcoded 5' primer and a J-beta primer mix. From the 5' RACE reads, TCRdb called clonotypes with MiXCR, one entry per CDR3 protein. The data contain about 1,000,000 distinct CDR3 sequences, 35% to 55% of them singletons. Sequencing was carried out using blood. Every receptor here comes from a woman aged 55-69 years in good health.

The J gene is TRBJ2-1, the V gene TRBV5-1; D uncertain. The CDR3 covers 13 residues. The V and J ends lost 0 bases and 9 bases respectively, with 10 bases between them. The germline CDR1 and CDR2 sequences are SGHRS and YFSETQ. The chain's CDR3 is CASSLDGFGEQFF. In DNA, the CDR3 is TGCGCCAGCAGCTTGGACGGGTTTGGTGAGCAGTTCTTC.

The V call is TRBV6-5, the J call TRBJ2-1; D assignment may be TRBD1 or TRBD2 (6 bases each). The germline gives CDR1 MNHEY, CDR2 SVGAGI. Trimming took 0 bases from V and 8 from J, leaving 14 bases between them. The CDR3 is 15 residues long. The CDR3 sequence: CASSYSSGAGDEQFF. The CDR3 bases are TGTGCCAGCAGTTACTCATCGGGGGCCGGCGATGAGCAGTTCTTC.

The V gene is TRBV5-1, the J gene TRBJ1-1; 9 positions agree with TRBD1. The CDR3 has 17 amino acids. Germline loops: CDR1 SGHRS, CDR2 YFSETQ. After removal of 1 base from V and 5 bases from J, the junction contained 12 bases not matched to a gene. The DNA of the CDR3 is TGCGCCAGCAGCTTGCGGGGACAGGGCCAGGGTGGGACTGAAGCTTTCTTT. This sequence encodes CASSLRGQGQGGTEAFF.